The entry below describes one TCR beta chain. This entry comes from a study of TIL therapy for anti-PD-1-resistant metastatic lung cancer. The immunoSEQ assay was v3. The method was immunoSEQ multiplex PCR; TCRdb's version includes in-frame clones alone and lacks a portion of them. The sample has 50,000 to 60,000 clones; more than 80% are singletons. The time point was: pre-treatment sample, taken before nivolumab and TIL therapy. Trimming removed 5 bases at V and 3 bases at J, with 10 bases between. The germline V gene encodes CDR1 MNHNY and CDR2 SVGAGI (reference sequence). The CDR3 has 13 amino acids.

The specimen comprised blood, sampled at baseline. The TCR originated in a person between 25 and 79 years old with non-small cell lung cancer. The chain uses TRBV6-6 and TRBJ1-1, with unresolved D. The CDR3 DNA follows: TGTGCCAGCAGTCCTAGCGGGTACACTGAAGCTTTCTTT. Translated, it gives CASSPSGYTEAFF.